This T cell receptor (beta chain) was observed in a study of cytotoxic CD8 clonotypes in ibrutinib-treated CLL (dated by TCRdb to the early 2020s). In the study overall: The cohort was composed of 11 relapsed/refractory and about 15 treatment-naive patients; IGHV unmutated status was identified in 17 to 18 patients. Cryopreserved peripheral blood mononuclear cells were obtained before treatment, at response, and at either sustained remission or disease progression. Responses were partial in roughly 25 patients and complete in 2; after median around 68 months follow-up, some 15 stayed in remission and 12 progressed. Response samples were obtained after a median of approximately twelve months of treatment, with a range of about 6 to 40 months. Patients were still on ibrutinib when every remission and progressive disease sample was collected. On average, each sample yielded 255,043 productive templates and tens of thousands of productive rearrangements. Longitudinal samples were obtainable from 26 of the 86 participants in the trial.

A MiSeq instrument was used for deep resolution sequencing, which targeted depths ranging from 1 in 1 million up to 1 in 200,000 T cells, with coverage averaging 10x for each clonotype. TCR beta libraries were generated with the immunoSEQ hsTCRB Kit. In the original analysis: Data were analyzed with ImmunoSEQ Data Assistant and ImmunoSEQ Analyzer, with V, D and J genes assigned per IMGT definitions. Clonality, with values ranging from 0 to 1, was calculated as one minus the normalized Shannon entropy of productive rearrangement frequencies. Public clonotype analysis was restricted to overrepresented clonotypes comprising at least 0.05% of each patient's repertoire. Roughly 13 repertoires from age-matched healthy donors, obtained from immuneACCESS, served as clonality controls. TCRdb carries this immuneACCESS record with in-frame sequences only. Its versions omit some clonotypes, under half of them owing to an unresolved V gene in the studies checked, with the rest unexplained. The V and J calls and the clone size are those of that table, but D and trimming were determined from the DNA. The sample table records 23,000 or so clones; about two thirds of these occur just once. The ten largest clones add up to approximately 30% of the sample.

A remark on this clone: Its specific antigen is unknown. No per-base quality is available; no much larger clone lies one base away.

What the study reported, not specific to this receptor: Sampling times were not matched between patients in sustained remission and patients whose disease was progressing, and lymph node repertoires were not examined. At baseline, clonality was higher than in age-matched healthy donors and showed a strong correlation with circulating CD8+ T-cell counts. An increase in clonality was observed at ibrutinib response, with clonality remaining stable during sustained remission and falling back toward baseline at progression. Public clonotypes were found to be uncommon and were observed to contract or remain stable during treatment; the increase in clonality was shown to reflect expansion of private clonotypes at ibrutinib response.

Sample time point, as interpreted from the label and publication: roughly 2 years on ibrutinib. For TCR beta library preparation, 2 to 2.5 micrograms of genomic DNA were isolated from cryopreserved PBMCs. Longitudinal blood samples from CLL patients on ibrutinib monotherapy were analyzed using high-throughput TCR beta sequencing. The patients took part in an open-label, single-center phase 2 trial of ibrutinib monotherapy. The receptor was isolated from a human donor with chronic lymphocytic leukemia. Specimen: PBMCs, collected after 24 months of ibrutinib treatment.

The CDR3 is CASSLTGERDYGYTF. The nucleotides read TGCGCCAGCAGCTTAACAGGGGAGAGGGATTATGGCTACACCTTC. The receptor chain draws on TRBV5-1 and TRBJ1-2, with 7 bases in between that match TRBD1. Including the terminal cysteine and phenylalanine, the CDR3 comprises 15 residues. CDR3 DNA is the only sequence kept; it has 45 bases, read in frame from the first base. The germline V gene supplies CDR1 SGHRS and CDR2 YFSETQ. Compared with germline, V lacks 2 bases and J lacks 5 bases; bases without a gene match: 9. The variable domain in full, with residues beyond the CDR3 obtained from the reference TRBV5-1 and TRBJ1-2 genes, is KAGVTQTPRYLIKTRGQQVTLSCSPISGHRSVSWYQQTPGQGLQFLFEYFSETQRNKGNFPGRFSGRQFSNSRSEMNVSTLELGDSALYLCASSLTGERDYGYTFGSGTRLTVV.